The clone carrying this T cell receptor (beta chain) was observed at least ten times. The antigen is unknown. V was shortened by 5 bases and J by 2 bases, with 10 bases between the two germline ends. The CDR3 spans 13 residues. This record comes from a study of blood T cells in healthy people across ages. Using a J-beta primer mix together with a sample-barcoded 5' primer, a second PCR was run for about 7 to 12 cycles. TCRdb re-derived calls from the 5' RACE reads in MiXCR, one entry per CDR3 protein. The sample includes approximately 810,000 distinct CDR3 sequences, 29% of them seen just once. Study results and caveats: Naive T cell percentage strongly correlated with TCR beta diversity. Among long-lived donors, naive CD4+ cells were more numerous and diversity higher than in aged donors.

Peripheral blood samples of 9 to 10 milliliters were drawn from each donor. Each sample yielded at least 6 million isolated PBMCs. The rearrangement joins TRBV12-3 or TRBV12-4 to TRBJ2-7, with a weak D call TRBD1 (6 bases). Sequencing was done on a sample of blood. The origin of this receptor is a woman of 80 years or more in good health. The CDR3 sequence is CASSQGGPYEQYF. CDR3 DNA: TGTGCCAGCAGTCAAGGGGGTCCCTACGAGCAGTACTTC.